A single T cell receptor (beta chain) is shown here with its context. Its matching antigen is unknown. Per the germline V gene, CDR1 is SGHVS and CDR2 is FQNEAQ. There are 16 residues in the CDR3. Trimming took 3 bases from V and 4 from J, leaving 16 bases between them. The record originates from a study of neoadjuvant anti-PD-1 for oral cavity cancer. On the study more broadly: Nivolumab at 3 mg/kg was mostly given biweekly, three to four doses, pre-surgery. Non-progressing patients received a fourth nivolumab dose near day 43, then surgery on days 50-56.

Study-wide findings and caveats: Pretreatment Treg/Th17 ratio correlated inversely with post-treatment tumor clonality.

The data were produced by immunoSEQ multiplex PCR, yet TCRdb's version contains in-frame clones alone and is incomplete. The table includes some 6,000 clones, around 51% detected once. Time point described: after neoadjuvant nivolumab, at surgical resection. Patients had newly diagnosed, untreated stage II-IVA oral cavity squamous cell carcinoma. The genes are TRBV7-8 and TRBJ1-3; no clear D gene. This specimen was tumor tissue, taken after nivolumab (anti-PD-1) treatment. This receptor was taken from a person aged 35-79 years with oral cavity squamous cell carcinoma. The CDR3, as DNA: TGTGCCAGCAGCTTCTCTGGGCGCTACTCGGGAAACACCATATATTTT. Translating gives CASSFSGRYSGNTIYF.